The T cell receptor (beta chain) under discussion was sequenced for a study of blood T cell repertoires in COVID-19. Across the study: Spain, Italy and the United States supplied samples that represented acute and convalescent COVID-19. T cells, B-cell-depleted T cells, or PBMCs provided the cDNA or gDNA that served as material.

Authors' processing steps: Nucleated cell number was recorded as an estimate derived from reference gene primer amplification. This table comes from immunoSEQ multiplex PCR, and its TCRdb copy is limited to in-frame clones, with some not included. D and trimming were read from the DNA, whereas the V and J calls and clone size are those reported in that table. The sample consists of over 30,000 clones, 80% to 90% of them appearing once. The CDR3 consists of 16 residues. The ends were cut back, 1 base at V and 0 bases at J, with 13 bases in the middle. Germline values: CDR1 LGHNA, CDR2 YSLEER. The genes are TRBV4-3 and TRBJ2-7, with TRBD2 as a possible D gene (6 bases). Sequencing was done on a sample of peripheral blood. The source of this sequence is a man at least 80 years old with active COVID-19. The CDR3 sequence: CASSQGTGGSSYEQYF. CDR3 coding DNA: TGCGCCAGCAGCCAAGGGACCGGAGGGAGCTCCTACGAGCAGTACTTC.